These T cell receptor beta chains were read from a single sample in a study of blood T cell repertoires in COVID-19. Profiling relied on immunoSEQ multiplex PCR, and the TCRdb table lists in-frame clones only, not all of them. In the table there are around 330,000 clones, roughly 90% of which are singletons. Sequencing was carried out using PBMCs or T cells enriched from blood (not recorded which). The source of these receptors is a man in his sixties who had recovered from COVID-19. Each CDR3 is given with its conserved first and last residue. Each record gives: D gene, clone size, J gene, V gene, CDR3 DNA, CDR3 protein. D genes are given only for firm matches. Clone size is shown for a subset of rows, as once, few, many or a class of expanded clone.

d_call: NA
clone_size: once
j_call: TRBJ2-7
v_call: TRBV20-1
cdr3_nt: TGCAGTGCCAGTGTAAGAGACTACGAGCAGTACTTC
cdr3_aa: CSASVRDYEQYF

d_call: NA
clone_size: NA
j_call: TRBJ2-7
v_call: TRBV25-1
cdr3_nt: TGTGCCAGCAGTGAATCCGGGGGGCGCATCTACGAGCAGTACTTC
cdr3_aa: CASSESGGRIYEQYF

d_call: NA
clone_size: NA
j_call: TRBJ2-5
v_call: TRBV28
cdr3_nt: TGTGCCAGCAGTTTAGTTGGACCCTCGGGGGAGACCCAGTACTTC
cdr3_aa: CASSLVGPSGETQYF

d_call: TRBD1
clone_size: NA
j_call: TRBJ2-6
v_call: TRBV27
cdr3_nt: TGTGCCAGCAGTTCACTACAGGGGGCGTTTGGGGCCAACGTCCTGACTTTC
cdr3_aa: CASSSLQGAFGANVLTF

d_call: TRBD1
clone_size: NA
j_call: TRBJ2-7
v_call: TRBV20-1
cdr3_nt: TGCAGTGCTAGTGGGACAGCCTCCTCGGAGCAGTACTTC
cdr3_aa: CSASGTASSEQYF

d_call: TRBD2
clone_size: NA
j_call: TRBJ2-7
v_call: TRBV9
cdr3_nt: TGTGCCAGCAGCGTACTAGCGGGAGGTCACGAGCAGTACTTC
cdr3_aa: CASSVLAGGHEQYF

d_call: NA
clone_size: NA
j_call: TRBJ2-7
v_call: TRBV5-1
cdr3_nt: TGCGCCAGCAGCCCAAGGGTAGCGGACTGGGGAGAGCAGTACTTC
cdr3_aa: CASSPRVADWGEQYF

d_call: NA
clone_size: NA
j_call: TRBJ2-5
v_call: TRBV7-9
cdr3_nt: TGTGCCAGCAGCTTAGGGGCAGAGGAGACCCAGTACTTC
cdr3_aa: CASSLGAEETQYF

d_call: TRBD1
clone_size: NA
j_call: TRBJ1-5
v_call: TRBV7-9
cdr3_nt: TGTGCCAGCAGCTTAGGTCAGGGGGCCCTGCCCCAGCATTTT
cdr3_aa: CASSLGQGALPQHF

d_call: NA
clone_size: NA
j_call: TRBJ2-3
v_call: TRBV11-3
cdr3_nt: TGTGCCAGCAGCTTAACTAAGACCACAGATACGCAGTATTTT
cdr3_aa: CASSLTKTTDTQYF

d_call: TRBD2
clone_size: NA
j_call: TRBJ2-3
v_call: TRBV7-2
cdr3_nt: TGTGCCAGCAGCTTAGGACCTAGCGGAAGCACAGATACGCAGTATTTT
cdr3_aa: CASSLGPSGSTDTQYF

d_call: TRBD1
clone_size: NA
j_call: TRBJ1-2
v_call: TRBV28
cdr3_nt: TGTGCCAGCAGACCAGACAAGACAGGGAGCTATGGCTACACCTTC
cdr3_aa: CASRPDKTGSYGYTF

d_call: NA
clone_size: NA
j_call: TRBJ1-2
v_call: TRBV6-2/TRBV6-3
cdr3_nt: TGTGCCAGCAGTTACTGGGCCCTTTCTAGCTACACCTTC
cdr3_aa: CASSYWALSSYTF

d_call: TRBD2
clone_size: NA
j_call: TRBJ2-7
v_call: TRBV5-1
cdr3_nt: TGCGCCAGCAGCGCAACTAGCGGGAGAGAGGTGGGGCAGTACTTC
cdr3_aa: CASSATSGREVGQYF

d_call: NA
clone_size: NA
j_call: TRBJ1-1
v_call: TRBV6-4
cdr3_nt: TGTGCCAGCAGTGCCCGGGAGAACACTGAAGCTTTCTTT
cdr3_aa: CASSARENTEAFF

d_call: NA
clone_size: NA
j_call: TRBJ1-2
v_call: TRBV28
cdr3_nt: TGTGCCAGCAGTACGTCTCGACAGGAGAACCCCTATGGCTACACCTTC
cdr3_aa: CASSTSRQENPYGYTF

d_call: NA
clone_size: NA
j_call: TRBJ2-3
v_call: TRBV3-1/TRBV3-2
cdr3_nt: TGTGCCAGCAGCCAAGACCTGGCCAGCCGGAGAGACACAGATACGCAGTATTTT
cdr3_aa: CASSQDLASRRDTDTQYF

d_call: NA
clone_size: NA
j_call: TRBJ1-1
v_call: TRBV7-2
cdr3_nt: TGTGCCAGCAGCTCTTCGATATGGGTCGGGGTGAACACTGAAGCTTTCTTT
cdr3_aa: CASSSSIWVGVNTEAFF